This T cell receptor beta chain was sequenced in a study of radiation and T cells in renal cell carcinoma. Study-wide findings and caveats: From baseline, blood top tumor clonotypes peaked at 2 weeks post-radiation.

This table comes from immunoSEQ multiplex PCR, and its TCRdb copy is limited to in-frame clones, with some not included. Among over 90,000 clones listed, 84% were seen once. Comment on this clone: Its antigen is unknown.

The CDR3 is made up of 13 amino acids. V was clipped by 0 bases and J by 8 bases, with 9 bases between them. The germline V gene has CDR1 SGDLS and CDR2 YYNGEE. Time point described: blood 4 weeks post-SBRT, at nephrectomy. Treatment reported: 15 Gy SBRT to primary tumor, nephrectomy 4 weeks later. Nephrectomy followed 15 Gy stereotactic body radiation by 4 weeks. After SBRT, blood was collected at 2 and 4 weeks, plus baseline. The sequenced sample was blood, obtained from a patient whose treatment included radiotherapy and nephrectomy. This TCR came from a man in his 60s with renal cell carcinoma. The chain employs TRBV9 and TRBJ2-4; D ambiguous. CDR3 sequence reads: CASSVAVWDIQYF. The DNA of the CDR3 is TGTGCCAGCAGCGTAGCCGTTTGGGACATTCAGTACTTC. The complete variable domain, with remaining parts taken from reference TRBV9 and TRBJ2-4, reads DSGVTQTPKHLITATGQRVTLRCSPRSGDLSVYWYQQSLDQGLQFLIQYYNGEERAKGNILERFSAQQFPDLHSELNLSSLELGDSALYFCASSVAVWDIQYFGAGTRLSVL.